The TCR beta chain described here comes from a study of cytomegalovirus exposure and HLA in healthy donors. Whole-study findings and limits: CMV serostatus was the sole immune exposure information available.

Germline CDR1 reads SEHNR; CDR2 reads FQNEAQ (reference sequence). CDR3 length equals 16 residues. V was pared by 5 bases and J by 0 bases, with 14 bases between. Regarding this clone: Its antigen is not identified.

The primer mix had 60 Vbeta and 13 Jbeta primers. Profiling relied on immunoSEQ multiplex PCR, and the TCRdb table lists in-frame clones only, not all of them. Of 60,000 or so clones in the sample, over 55% were seen once. The gene calls are TRBV7-9 and TRBJ2-1, with D possibly TRBD1 on 5 matching bases. This receptor was identified in a middle-aged man in good health and CMV-seropositive. Sequenced material: PBMCs. This CDR3 reads CASSPNQGNSYNEQFF. The CDR3 DNA reads TGTGCCAGCAGCCCAAATCAGGGAAACTCCTACAATGAGCAGTTCTTC.